The 10 T cell receptor beta chains below were found in one sample sequenced in a study of blood T cell repertoires in COVID-19 (TCRdb year 2020). Receptor libraries were prepared by the immunoSEQ multiplex PCR assay. TCRdb took this table from immuneACCESS and kept in-frame rearrangements with V and J called. Such tables lack part of the clones; where checked against another copy, unresolved V genes explain under half of the gap, and the rest is unexplained. This sample is represented by 200,000 to 250,000 clones; 80% to 90% of them were singletons. Roughly 3.7% of the sample is taken by the ten largest. Sequenced sample: PBMCs or T cells enriched from blood (not recorded which). The receptors derive from a woman younger than 35 in a cohort exposed to, infected with or recovered from COVID-19 (not recorded which).

This clone was picked up one time. This sequence joins TRBV5-6 and TRBJ2-7; weak D call: TRBD2 (5 bases). CDR1 and CDR2 from the germline V gene are SGHDT and YYEEEE. Trimming removed 4 bases at V and 7 bases at J, with 18 bases between. The CDR3 is made up of 14 amino acids. The CDR3 protein is CASSLGLASGEQYF. DNA for the CDR3: TGTGCCAGCAGCCTTGGACTCGCTTCGGGAGAGCAGTACTTC.

The rearrangement joins TRBV6-5 to TRBJ1-3; D is perhaps TRBD1 (5 bases). The germline CDR1 and CDR2 sequences are MNHEY and SVGAGI. This CDR3 has 14 amino acids. Between the trimmed V and J ends, which lost 5 bases and 4 bases, there was a span of 12 bases. CDR3 loop: CASSPQGEGNTIYF. CDR3 sequence (DNA): TGTGCCAGCAGTCCCCAGGGCGAGGGAAACACCATATATTTT.

This chain connects TRBV28 to TRBJ1-5; possible D gene TRBD1, 6 bases. Deletions cut 6 bases from V and 3 bases from J, with 18 bases between. CDR3 length: 16 residues. Per the germline V gene, CDR1 is MDHEN and CDR2 is SYDVKM. The CDR3 sequence: CASRASDSLINQPQHF. Here the CDR3 DNA reads TGTGCCAGCAGAGCCTCGGACAGCTTGATCAATCAGCCCCAGCATTTT.

The V and J genes are TRBV5-5 and TRBJ2-7, with 11 positions matching TRBD2. V dropped 2 bases and J dropped 3; count of bases not matched to a gene: 4. The CDR3 runs to 15 residues. Looked up from germline, CDR1 is SGHKS and CDR2 is YYEKEE (reference sequence). The CDR3: CASSFGLAGGYEQYF. The CDR3 bases are TGTGCCAGCAGCTTTGGACTAGCGGGCGGCTACGAGCAGTACTTC. The full variable domain, with the rest looked up from reference TRBV5-5 and TRBJ2-7, is DAGVTQSPTHLIKTRGQQVTLRCSPISGHKSVSWYQQVLGQGPQFIFQYYEKEERGRGNFPDRFSARQFPNYSSELNVNALLLGDSALYLCASSFGLAGGYEQYFGPGTRLTVT.

The chain joins TRBV6-6 to TRBJ2-3; a weak D match, TRBD2 (5 bases). V shed 5 bases and J shed 0 bases, with 9 bases lying between them. Germline V CDR1 and CDR2: MNHNY, SVGAGI (reference sequence). CDR3 length: 14 amino acids. The chain's CDR3 is CASSGGSSTDTQYF. The DNA of the CDR3 is TGTGCCAGCAGTGGAGGCTCTAGCACAGATACGCAGTATTTT.

This sequence joins TRBV4-1 and TRBJ1-1; D not resolved. Germline V CDR1 and CDR2: MGHRA, YSYEKL. V gave up 0 bases and J gave up 6 bases, with 14 bases separating them. CDR3 length: 15 residues. CDR3 nucleotides: TGCGCCAGCAGCCAAGAGTACCCGGGGAGGGCTGAAGCTTTCTTT. Its protein product is CASSQEYPGRAEAFF.

This chain connects TRBV2 to TRBJ1-4; D is unclear. The germline V and J ends were trimmed by 3 bases and 6 bases, with 14 bases remaining between them. Germline CDR1 and CDR2: SNHLY and FYNNEI. CDR3 length equals 15 residues. The CDR3 region is CASSDNPRGDEKLFF. CDR3 nucleotide sequence: TGTGCCAGCAGTGATAACCCCCGAGGAGATGAAAAACTGTTTTTT.

This rearrangement joins TRBV3-1 (or the pseudogene TRBV3-2) to TRBJ2-7; 10 nucleotides align to TRBD2. The CDR3 covers 14 residues. V shed 5 bases, J shed 2 bases, and the junction held 3 bases outside the gene matches. Germline V lookup: CDR1 LGHDT, CDR2 YNNKEL (reference sequence). CDR3 DNA sequence: TGTGCCAGCAGCACAGCGGGGGGGCCCTACGAGCAGTACTTC. Protein product: CASSTAGGPYEQYF.

This chain uses TRBV7-3 with TRBJ1-1; 8 nucleotides line up with TRBD1. Germline assignment: CDR1 SGHTA and CDR2 FQGTGA. CDR3 length: 14 residues. The junction had 6 bases not matched to a gene; V was cut back by 5 bases and J by 4 bases. CDR3 bases: TGTGCCAGCAGCGCCGACAGGGGTAGCACTGAAGCTTTCTTT. It codes for CASSADRGSTEAFF.

This chain links TRBV7-3 with TRBJ1-6; D gene ambiguous. The CDR3 is made up of 15 amino acids. Germline V gives CDR1 SGHTA, CDR2 FQGTGA. Trimming removed 5 bases from V and 0 bases from J, with 8 bases in between. CDR3 sequence reads: CASSTESSYNSPLHF. For the CDR3, the DNA is TGTGCCAGCAGCACAGAGAGCTCCTATAATTCACCCCTCCACTTT.